The 28 T cell receptor beta chains presented below share a single source sample, sequenced in a study of T cell repertoires in aging, cancer and after chemotherapy. Peripheral blood genomic DNA, not sorted cells or RNA, was the template. TRB rearrangements spanning V, D and J were amplified using mixed TRB-A/B primers. MiXCR, run by TCRdb on the multiplex PCR reads, gives a single entry per CDR3 protein. The data hold 3,000 or so distinct CDR3 sequences, with about a quarter observed a single time. The specimen sequenced was blood. These receptors came from a human donor in good health.

Sample share makes this clonotype medium-sized. The genes are TRBV27 and TRBJ1-5; 9 bases map to TRBD1. The CDR3 totals 16 residues. Trimming cost V 5 bases and J 5 bases; bases outside gene matches: 10. Germline V gene lookup returns CDR1 MNHEY and CDR2 SMNVEV (reference sequence). As DNA, the CDR3 is TGTGCCAGCAGTCTCCGGGACAGGGAAGAAGATCAGCCCCAGCATTTT. Protein: CASSLRDREEDQPQHF.

By share, this clonotype counts as medium-sized. The chain recombines TRBV6-5 with TRBJ1-1; D may be TRBD1 (6 bases). Per germline, CDR1 MNHEY and CDR2 SVGAGI. The V end lost 8 bases, the J end lost 8 bases, and 15 bases lay between the germline ends. This CDR3 is built from 12 residues. CDR3 DNA sequence: TGTGCCAGCGGAGGAGGGACACTGGAAGCTTTCTTT. Its translation is CASGGGTLEAFF.

The V call is TRBV20-1, the J call TRBJ2-5; 12 bases agree with TRBD2. The CDR3 sequence is 16 residues long. V trimming: 2 bases; J trimming: 4 bases; junction bases outside the gene matches: 8. Germline V gene data show CDR1 as DFQATT and CDR2 as SNEGSKA (reference sequence). CDR3 in DNA: TGCAGTGCTAGACCTAGCGGGAGGGCCGGCGGAGAGACCCAGTACTTC. This encodes CSARPSGRAGGETQYF.

This clonotype turned up a few times. The rearrangement joins TRBV20-1 to TRBJ1-5; no reliable D call. The CDR3 has 16 residues. Germline CDR1 is DFQATT and CDR2 is SNEGSKA (reference sequence). V was pared by 2 bases and J by 1 base, with 15 bases between. This chain's CDR3 is CSARPFGPVSNQPQHF. The CDR3 nucleotides are TGCAGTGCTAGACCCTTCGGCCCCGTAAGCAATCAGCCCCAGCATTTT.

The V and J genes are TRBV12-3 or TRBV12-4 and TRBJ2-1; 11 bases line up with TRBD2. After removal of 6 bases from V and 6 bases from J, the junction contained 16 bases not matched to a gene. The CDR3 contains 18 residues. The CDR3 nucleotides read TGTGCCAGCAGGCCTCCTAGCGGGAGGCCCCGTTGGGGCAATGAGCAGTTCTTC. Residues: CASRPPSGRPRWGNEQFF.

In this sample, this clonotype is medium-sized (0.01 to 0.1%). The chain couples TRBV27 to TRBJ2-1, with 8 positions matching TRBD1. Trimming at V came to 6 bases and at J to 2 bases, leaving 6 bases not matched to a gene. This CDR3 contains 15 residues. Per germline, CDR1 MNHEY and CDR2 SMNVEV (reference sequence). The CDR3 region is CASSSQGETYNEQFF. The CDR3 DNA sequence: TGTGCCAGCAGCTCACAGGGGGAAACCTACAATGAGCAGTTCTTC.

The chain is built from TRBV10-1 and TRBJ1-2; D not resolved. Germline V gives CDR1 WNHNN, CDR2 SYGVQD (reference sequence). The CDR3 length is 13 residues. The V gene lost 4 bases and the J gene lost 6 bases, with 12 bases spanning the gap. The CDR3 loop reads CASSAQIGDGYTF. The CDR3 DNA reads TGCGCCAGCAGTGCCCAAATCGGGGATGGCTACACCTTC.

This clonotype was counted only a few times. V and J are TRBV18 and TRBJ2-7, with TRBD1 identical over 7 bases. The CDR3 has 15 residues. With V trimmed by 3 bases and J by 0 bases, 5 bases remained unmatched. Germline V gene data show CDR1 as KGHSH and CDR2 as LQKENI. The CDR3 sequence is CASSPTGFNSYEQYF. Written as DNA, the CDR3 is TGTGCCAGCTCACCGACAGGGTTTAACTCCTACGAGCAGTACTTC.

This clonotype has a handful of counts. This chain connects TRBV5-4 to TRBJ1-1; 7 nucleotides line up with TRBD1. This CDR3 has 15 residues. Germline V gives CDR1 SGHNT, CDR2 YYREEE (reference sequence). The J segment lost 7 bases and the V segment lost 7 bases, leaving 16 bases of the junction unmatched. CDR3 sequence: CASGRQGNPLIEAFF. CDR3 coding DNA: TGTGCCAGCGGACGACAGGGCAACCCCTTGATTGAAGCTTTCTTT.

The chain is built from TRBV5-1 and TRBJ1-6, with D uncertain. Trimming stripped 5 bases from V and 6 bases from J, with 6 bases between. The CDR3 runs to 12 residues. The V gene's germline CDR1 is SGHRS and CDR2 YFSETQ. The CDR3 region has the DNA TGCGCCAGCAGTTTTCCTAATTCACCCCTCCACTTT. The encoded protein is CASSFPNSPLHF.

In its sample, this clonotype ranks as medium-sized. The chain joins TRBV6-6 to TRBJ2-7; TRBD1 matches 8 bases. The CDR3 length is 13 residues. V trimming: 5 bases; J trimming: 4 bases; junction bases outside the gene matches: 4. The germline V gene has CDR1 MNHNY and CDR2 SVGAGI (reference sequence). CDR3 loop: CASSRTGNYEQYF. In DNA, the CDR3 is TGTGCCAGCAGTCGGACAGGGAATTACGAGCAGTACTTC.

This clonotype was picked up a small number of times. The chain has TRBV5-5 and TRBJ1-6; the D gene is possibly TRBD1 (6 bases). The V end was cut by 4 bases, the J end by 13 bases, with 15 bases between. Germline V gives CDR1 SGHKS, CDR2 YYEKEE (reference sequence). There are 13 residues in the CDR3. The CDR3 DNA reads TGTGCCAGCAGCCCAACCTCGGGGGCCCCCCTCCACTTT. This codes for CASSPTSGAPLHF.

Within the sample, this clonotype is medium-sized (0.01 to 0.1%). The chain links TRBV5-4 to TRBJ2-2; 9 nucleotides match TRBD2. Trimming at V came to 1 base and at J to 1 base, leaving 5 bases not matched to a gene. CDR1 and CDR2 from the germline V gene are SGHNT and YYREEE (reference sequence). This CDR3 is built from 17 residues. This CDR3 reads CASSLTRTSENTGELFF. The DNA for the CDR3 is TGTGCCAGCAGCTTGACCCGGACTAGCGAGAACACCGGGGAGCTGTTTTTT.

This clonotype occurred a few times. V gene TRBV7-9 combines with J gene TRBJ2-1, with no clear D. Germline loops: CDR1 SEHNR, CDR2 FQNEAQ (reference sequence). This CDR3 contains 14 residues. Trimming shortened V by 5 bases and J by 2 bases, and 10 bases separated the two germline ends. The CDR3 nucleotides read TGTGCCAGCAGCCCCCCCTACCCCTACAATGAGCAGTTCTTC. Protein sequence: CASSPPYPYNEQFF.

This clonotype was recorded a few times. The V and J genes are TRBV18 and TRBJ2-7; the match to TRBD1 covers 7 bases. CDR1 is KGHSH and CDR2 is LQKENI in the germline V gene. The CDR3 consists of 14 residues. After removal of 6 bases from V and 3 bases from J, the junction contained 8 bases not matched to a gene. CDR3 in amino acids: CASSTGSPLYEQYF. Here the CDR3 DNA reads TGTGCCAGCTCGACAGGGAGTCCTCTCTACGAGCAGTACTTC.

This clonotype counts as large (0.1 to 1%). The gene calls are TRBV19 and TRBJ2-1; D could derive from TRBD1 or TRBD2 (6 bases each). CDR1 is LNHDA, CDR2 SQIVND, per germline (reference sequence). V was pared by 6 bases and J by 9 bases, with 15 bases between. The CDR3 is 13 amino acids. The CDR3 sequence is CASSWGAAGEQFF. As DNA, the CDR3 is TGTGCCAGTAGCTGGGGGGCGGCGGGTGAGCAGTTCTTC.

This clonotype rates as medium-sized (0.01 to 0.1%). This rearrangement joins TRBV5-5 to TRBJ2-7; the match to TRBD2 covers 9 bases. Germline trimming cut 4 bases from V and 3 bases from J; bases unmatched to any gene: 14. The CDR3 covers 17 residues. Looked up from germline, CDR1 is SGHKS and CDR2 is YYEKEE (reference sequence). The DNA of the CDR3 is TGTGCCAGCAGCCCTCGGACAGGCCTAGCGGGATACTACGAGCAGTACTTC. Protein: CASSPRTGLAGYYEQYF.

By share of the sample, this clonotype is large. The chain recombines TRBV29-1 with TRBJ2-1, with 9 bases lining up with TRBD1. The CDR3 contains 13 residues. Germline CDR1 and CDR2: SQVTM and ANQGSEA. Germline trimming cut 7 bases from V and 5 bases from J; bases unmatched to any gene: 6. The DNA of the CDR3 is TGCAGCGCCACCGGACAGGGGCACAATGAGCAGTTCTTC. Translated: CSATGQGHNEQFF.

Turning to this clonotype: One end of the junction varies from germline; a read error may be responsible. This chain uses TRBV5-4 with TRBJ2-3; D perhaps matches TRBD1 (6 bases). CDR1 and CDR2 from the germline V gene are SGHNT and YYREEE (reference sequence). The CDR3 contains 15 residues. The CDR3 loop reads CASSPLTGSLDTQYF. In DNA form, the CDR3 reads TGCGCCAGCAGCCCCTTGACAGGCTCTCTCGATACGCAGTATTTT.

By proportion, this clonotype is large. The V call is TRBV29-1, the J call TRBJ2-1, with TRBD1 identical over 7 bases. Germline assignment: CDR1 SQVTM and CDR2 ANQGSEA. The ends lost 5 bases at V and 3 bases at J; junction bases unmatched: 10. There are 15 residues in the CDR3. The CDR3: CSVRGGQAGYNEQFF. The CDR3 DNA follows: TGCAGCGTTCGGGGTGGACAGGCCGGCTACAATGAGCAGTTCTTC.

There are a few counts of this clonotype. The chain carries TRBV27 and TRBJ1-1; D remains unclear. CDR1 is MNHEY, CDR2 SMNVEV, per germline (reference sequence). V was shortened by 6 bases and J by 1 base, with 12 bases between the two germline ends. This CDR3 spans 14 amino acids. The CDR3 protein is CASRLRSSNTEAFF. The CDR3 bases are TGTGCCAGCAGGCTCAGGTCGTCGAACACTGAAGCTTTCTTT.

This clonotype was detected a few times. The V call is TRBV7-2, the J call TRBJ2-4; no definite D call. CDR3 length: 18 amino acids. In germline, CDR1 is SGHTA, CDR2 FQGNSA. Trimming stripped 2 bases from V and 8 bases from J, with 25 bases between. The CDR3 region is CASSLSVSTDGTRYIQYF. CDR3 sequence (DNA): TGTGCCAGCAGCTTAAGTGTCTCTACAGATGGTACTCGATACATTCAGTACTTC.

Sample share makes this clonotype medium-sized. The DNA for the CDR3 is TGTGCCAGCAGCGTGGGGCTCCCGGTAGAGACCCAGTACTTC. It is translated as CASSVGLPVETQYF. The chain employs TRBV5-6 and TRBJ2-5, with a possible D match to TRBD1 (5 bases). The ends were cut back, 4 bases at V and 4 bases at J, with 14 bases in the middle. The CDR3 is made up of 14 amino acids. CDR1 is SGHDT and CDR2 is YYEEEE in the germline V gene. The full variable domain, with the rest looked up from reference TRBV5-6 and TRBJ2-5, is DAGVTQSPTHLIKTRGQQVTLRCSPKSGHDTVSWYQQALGQGPQFIFQYYEEEERQRGNFPDRFSGHQFPNYSSELNVNALLLGDSALYLCASSVGLPVETQYFGPGTRLLVL.

This clonotype was observed a few times. The chain has TRBV20-1 and TRBJ1-2; weak D call: TRBD1 (5 bases). This CDR3 spans 14 amino acids. Trimming removed 5 bases at V and 8 bases at J, with 21 bases between. Germline V gene data show CDR1 as DFQATT and CDR2 as SNEGSKA (reference sequence). This chain's CDR3 is CSAGRDAGRSGYTF. CDR3 nucleotides: TGCAGTGCTGGCCGGGACGCCGGGAGGAGCGGCTACACCTTC.

Points on this clonotype: At one boundary the junction diverges from the germline segment, which might be a read error. The chain uses TRBV11-2 and TRBJ2-3; D uncertain. There are 15 residues in the CDR3. Germline CDR1 reads SGHAT; CDR2 reads FQNNGV. The CDR3 DNA is TGTGCCAGCAGCCTCCGAACGGGTTTCACAGATACGCAGAATTTT. Residues: CASSLRTGFTDTQNF. The full variable domain, with the rest looked up from reference TRBV11-2 and TRBJ2-3, is EAGVAQSPRYKIIEKRQSVAFWCNPISGHATLYWYQQILGQGPKLLIQFQNNGVVDDSQLPKDRFSAERLKGVDSTLKIQPAKLEDSAVYLCASSLRTGFTDTQNFGPGTRLTVL.

This clonotype has only a few counts. The chain links TRBV7-9 to TRBJ2-2; the match to TRBD1 covers 8 bases. The CDR3 has 15 amino acids. V lost 6 bases to trimming and J lost 2 bases; unmatched junction nucleotides: 5. Germline V gene data show CDR1 as SEHNR and CDR2 as FQNEAQ (reference sequence). The CDR3 region has the DNA TGTGCCAGCAGGTGGACAGGGAAAAACACCGGGGAGCTGTTTTTT. It is translated as CASRWTGKNTGELFF. The full variable domain, completed using reference TRBV7-9 and TRBJ2-2, is DTGVSQNPRHKITKRGQNVTFRCDPISEHNRLYWYRQTLGQGPEFLTYFQNEAQLEKSRLLSDRFSAERPKGSFSTLEIQRTEQGDSAMYLCASRWTGKNTGELFFGEGSRLTVL.

The CDR3 DNA is TGTGCCAGCAGCTTAATAGGGAACTCTGGGGCCAACGTCCTGACTTTC. It specifies CASSLIGNSGANVLTF. The chain uses TRBV7-2 and TRBJ2-6; D gene unclear. The V end was cut by 2 bases, the J end by 0 bases, with 8 bases between. CDR3 length: 16 amino acids. Germline lookup yields CDR1 SGHTA and CDR2 FQGNSA.

The genes are TRBV19 and TRBJ1-2; D remains ambiguous. Deletions cut 9 bases from V and 7 bases from J, with 24 bases between. CDR3 length: 15 amino acids. The V gene's germline CDR1 is LNHDA and CDR2 SQIVND (reference sequence). The CDR3 region has the DNA TGTGCCAGCCAAAGTGGCGGGATAGACATTCCTGGCTACACCTTC. This codes for CASQSGGIDIPGYTF.